A selection of T cell receptor beta chains follows, all from one sample in a study of blood T cell repertoires in COVID-19. Using immunoSEQ multiplex PCR, the repertoire was profiled, and TCRdb retains in-frame clones only, with some absent. This sample has 200,000 to 250,000 clones; 80% occur once, and the top ten carry less than 8%. Input material: PBMCs or T cells enriched from blood (not recorded which). All receptors derive from a woman in her 40s with acute COVID-19. Each CDR3 is given with its conserved first and last residue. D genes are given only for firm matches. Some rows have no size entry. The others give once, few or many, or a class for an expanded clone.

v_call	d_call	j_call	clone_size	cdr3_nt	cdr3_aa
TRBV15	NA	TRBJ1-2	NA	TGTGCCACCAGCAGACCCGGCGAGGGCCCTGGCTACACCTTC	CATSRPGEGPGYTF
TRBV28	NA	TRBJ1-1	NA	TGTGCCAGCAGTTTACCGCCCCTGAGGGTAAGTACTGAAGCTTTCTTT	CASSLPPLRVSTEAFF
TRBV6-1	NA	TRBJ1-5	once	TGTGCCAGCAGTGAAGCGGTGAGTCAGCCCCAGCATTTT	CASSEAVSQPQHF
TRBV6-2/TRBV6-3	NA	TRBJ1-2	once	TGTGCCAGCAGCGAATCCCTCGGGTCCAGTAACTATGGCTACACCTTC	CASSESLGSSNYGYTF
TRBV28	NA	TRBJ2-7	NA	TGTGCCAGCACCCAATCAGACAGCCTTTACGAGCAGTACTTC	CASTQSDSLYEQYF
TRBV30	TRBD1	TRBJ1-2	NA	TGTGCCTGGAGGAGAGAGGGGGCGGCGGGCTACACCTTC	CAWRREGAAGYTF
TRBV18	NA	TRBJ2-2	once	TGTGCCAGCTCACCTGATCAGGAGGGTCCGGACCGGGGAGCTGTTTTT	CASSPDQEGPDRGAVF
TRBV30	NA	TRBJ1-1	once	TGTGCCTTCTCCAACTTGAACACTGAAGCTTTCTTT	CAFSNLNTEAFF
TRBV11-2	TRBD2	TRBJ2-5	NA	TGTGCCAGCAGCCGGGGGGGATGGCAAGAGACCCAGTACTTC	CASSRGGWQETQYF
TRBV28	NA	TRBJ1-5	once	TGTGCCACAACCGGACAGCGCAATCAGCCCCAGCATTTT	CATTGQRNQPQHF
TRBV7-3	NA	TRBJ2-7	NA	TGTGCCAGCAGCCCCCCCCAGAACGAGCAGTACTTC	CASSPPQNEQYF
TRBV6-5	NA	TRBJ2-7	NA	TGTGCCAGCAGTTACTCGACAGGTTACTACGAGCAGTACTTC	CASSYSTGYYEQYF
TRBV27	NA	TRBJ1-5	few	TGTGCCAGCAGTTTATACGGGGTGAGCAATCAGCCCCAGCATTTT	CASSLYGVSNQPQHF
TRBV2	NA	TRBJ2-1	NA	TGTGCCAGCAGTGAAAAACTAGCCCGATACAATGAGCAGTTCTTC	CASSEKLARYNEQFF
TRBV27	TRBD1	TRBJ1-3	NA	TGTGCCAGCACCACGCTTGGACAGGGCGCTGGAAACACCATATATTTT	CASTTLGQGAGNTIYF
TRBV7-6	NA	TRBJ2-2	NA	TGTGCCAGCAGCTTAACAGGGAAGAACGGGGAGCTGTTTTTT	CASSLTGKNGELFF
TRBV2	NA	TRBJ1-1	NA	TGTGCCAGCAGACTTTTAACGGGGGCTTTCTTT	CASRLLTGAFF
TRBV19	TRBD1	TRBJ1-5	few	TGTGCCAGTAACAGGGGAGAAGGCAATCAGCCCCAGCATTTT	CASNRGEGNQPQHF
TRBV27	NA	TRBJ2-7	NA	TGTGCCAGCAGTTTGAACGGGATGACCTACGAGCAGTACTTC	CASSLNGMTYEQYF
TRBV7-9	NA	TRBJ1-5	NA	TGTGCCAGCAGCCGTGGGGGGAGGGCGGATCAGCCCCAGCATTTT	CASSRGGRADQPQHF
TRBV30	TRBD1	TRBJ1-2	few	TGTGCCTGGACCTGGGGGGACAGACCTAACTATGGCTACACCTTC	CAWTWGDRPNYGYTF
TRBV3-1/TRBV3-2	TRBD1	TRBJ2-7	few	TGTGCCAGCAGCCCTCGGGACAGAGACTACGAGCAGTACTTC	CASSPRDRDYEQYF